This TCR beta chain was sequenced during a study of regulatory T cells in long-lasting Graves disease. Germline V gives CDR1 SEHNR, CDR2 FQNEAQ (reference sequence). The CDR3 has 12 amino acids. V gave up 4 bases and J gave up 8 bases; unmatched junction bases: 1. Time point here: persistent/refractory GD, antithyroid drugs over 5 years with positive TRAb. PBMC RNA served as the TCR library source. General study findings and limits: Patients whose Graves' disease persisted exhibited lower TCR diversity than those newly diagnosed. Favored usage of TRBV28, TRBJ1-2 and TRBJ2-5 was recorded in persistent disease.

Concerning this clonotype itself: The antigen is unknown.

Relying on iRepertoire HTBI primers and Arm-PCR of CDR3 regions, the team built TCR beta libraries. MiXCR, run by TCRdb on the multiplex PCR reads, gives a single entry per CDR3 protein. Counted here are about 660,000 distinct CDR3 sequences, about 30% occurring once; the ten biggest clones make up under 50%. This TCR was sampled from a female donor with Graves disease. Sequences were derived from peripheral blood mononuclear cells (PBMCs), sampled when the disease was refractory, from a patient treated with antithyroid drugs. The chain carries TRBV7-9 and TRBJ1-4, with 7 bases matching TRBD1. CDR3 nucleotide sequence: TGTGCCAGCAGCTCGACAGGGGAAAAACTGTTTTTT. It encodes CASSSTGEKLFF. The full variable domain, completed using reference TRBV7-9 and TRBJ1-4, is DTGVSQNPRHKITKRGQNVTFRCDPISEHNRLYWYRQTLGQGPEFLTYFQNEAQLEKSRLLSDRFSAERPKGSFSTLEIQRTEQGDSAMYLCASSSTGEKLFFGSGTQLSVL.